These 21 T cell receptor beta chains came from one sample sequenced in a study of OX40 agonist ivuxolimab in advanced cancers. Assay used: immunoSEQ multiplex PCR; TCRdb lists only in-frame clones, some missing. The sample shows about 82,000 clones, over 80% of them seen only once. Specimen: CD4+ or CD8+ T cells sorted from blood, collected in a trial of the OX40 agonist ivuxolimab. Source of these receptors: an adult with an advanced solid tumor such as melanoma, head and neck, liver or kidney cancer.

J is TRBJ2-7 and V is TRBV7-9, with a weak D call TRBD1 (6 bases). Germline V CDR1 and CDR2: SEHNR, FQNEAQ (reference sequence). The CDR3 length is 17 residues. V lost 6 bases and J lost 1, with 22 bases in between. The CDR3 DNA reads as TGTGCCAGCAGTCCACTATTCCCTACAGGGTCTTCCTACGAGCAGTACTTC. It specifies CASSPLFPTGSSYEQYF.

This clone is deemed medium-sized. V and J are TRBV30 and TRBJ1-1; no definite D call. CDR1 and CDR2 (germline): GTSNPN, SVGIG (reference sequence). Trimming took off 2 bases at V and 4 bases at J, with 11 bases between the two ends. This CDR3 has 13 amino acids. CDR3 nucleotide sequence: TGTGCCTGGAGTCAGGACGTGGTCACTGAAGCTTTCTTT. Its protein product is CAWSQDVVTEAFF.

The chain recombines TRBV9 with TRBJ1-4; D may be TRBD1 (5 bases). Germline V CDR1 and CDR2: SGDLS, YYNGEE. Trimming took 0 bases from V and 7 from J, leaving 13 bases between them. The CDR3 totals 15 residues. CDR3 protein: CASSVGPDIGEKLFF. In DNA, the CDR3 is TGTGCCAGCAGCGTAGGTCCGGACATTGGTGAAAAACTGTTTTTT.

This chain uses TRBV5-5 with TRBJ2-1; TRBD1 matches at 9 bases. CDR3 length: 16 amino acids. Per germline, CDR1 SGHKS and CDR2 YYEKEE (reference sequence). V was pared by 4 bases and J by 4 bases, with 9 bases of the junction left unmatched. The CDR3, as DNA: TGTGCCAGCAGCGGAGACAGGGGGTTCCTTTACAATGAGCAGTTCTTC. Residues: CASSGDRGFLYNEQFF.

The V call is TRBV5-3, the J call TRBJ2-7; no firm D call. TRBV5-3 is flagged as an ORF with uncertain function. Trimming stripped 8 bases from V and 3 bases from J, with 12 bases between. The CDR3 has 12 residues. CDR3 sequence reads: CASSPLLYEQYF. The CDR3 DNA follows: TGTGCCAGCAGCCCCCTCCTCTACGAGCAGTACTTC.

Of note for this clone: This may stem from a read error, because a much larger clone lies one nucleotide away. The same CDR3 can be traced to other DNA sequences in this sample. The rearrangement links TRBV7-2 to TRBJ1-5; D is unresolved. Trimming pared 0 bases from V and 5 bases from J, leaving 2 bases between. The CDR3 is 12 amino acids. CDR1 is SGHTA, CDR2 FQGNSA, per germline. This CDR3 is CASSLADQPQHF. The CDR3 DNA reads TGTGCCAGCAGCTTAGCCGATCAGCCCCAGCATTTT.

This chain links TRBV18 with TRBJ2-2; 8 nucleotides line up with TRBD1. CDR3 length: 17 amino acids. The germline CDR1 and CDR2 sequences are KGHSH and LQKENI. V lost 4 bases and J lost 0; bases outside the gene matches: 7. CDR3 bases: TGTGCCAGCTCACAGATTACAGGGGGTGCGAACACCGGGGAGCTGTTTTTT. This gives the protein CASSQITGGANTGELFF.

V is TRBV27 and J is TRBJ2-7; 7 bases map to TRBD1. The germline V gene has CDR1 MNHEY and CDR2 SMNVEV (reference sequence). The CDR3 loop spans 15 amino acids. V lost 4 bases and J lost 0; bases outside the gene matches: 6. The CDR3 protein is CASSSPGQLSYEQYF. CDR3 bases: TGTGCCAGCAGTTCCCCGGGACAGCTCTCCTACGAGCAGTACTTC.

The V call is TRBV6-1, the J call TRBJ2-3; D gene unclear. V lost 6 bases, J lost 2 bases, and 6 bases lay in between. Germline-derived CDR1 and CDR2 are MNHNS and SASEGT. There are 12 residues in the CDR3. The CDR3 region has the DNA TGTGCCAGCAGGGAAACCACAGATACGCAGTATTTT. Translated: CASRETTDTQYF.

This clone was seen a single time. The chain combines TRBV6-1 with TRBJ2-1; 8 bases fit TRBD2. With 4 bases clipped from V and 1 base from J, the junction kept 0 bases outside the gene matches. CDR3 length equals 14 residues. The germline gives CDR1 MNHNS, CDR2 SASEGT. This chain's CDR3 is CASSAGGSYNEQFF. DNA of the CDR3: TGTGCCAGCAGTGCGGGGGGGTCCTACAATGAGCAGTTCTTC.

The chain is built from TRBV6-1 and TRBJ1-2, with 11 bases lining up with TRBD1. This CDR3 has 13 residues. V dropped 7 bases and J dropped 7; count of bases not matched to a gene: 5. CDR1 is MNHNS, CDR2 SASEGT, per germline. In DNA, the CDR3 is TGTGCCAGCAAATGGACAGGGGGCGTTGGCTACACCTTC. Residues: CASKWTGGVGYTF.

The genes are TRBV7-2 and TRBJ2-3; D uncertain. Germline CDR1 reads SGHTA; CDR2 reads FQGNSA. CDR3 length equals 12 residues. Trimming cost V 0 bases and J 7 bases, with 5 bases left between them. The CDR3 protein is CASSLARNTQYF. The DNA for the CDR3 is TGTGCCAGCAGCTTAGCGCGAAATACGCAGTATTTT.

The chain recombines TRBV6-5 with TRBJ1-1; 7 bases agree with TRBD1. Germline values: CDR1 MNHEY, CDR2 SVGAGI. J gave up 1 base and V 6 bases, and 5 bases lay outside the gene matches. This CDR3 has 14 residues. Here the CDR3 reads CASSRDSQNTEAFF. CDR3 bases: TGTGCCAGCAGCCGGGACAGTCAGAACACTGAAGCTTTCTTT.

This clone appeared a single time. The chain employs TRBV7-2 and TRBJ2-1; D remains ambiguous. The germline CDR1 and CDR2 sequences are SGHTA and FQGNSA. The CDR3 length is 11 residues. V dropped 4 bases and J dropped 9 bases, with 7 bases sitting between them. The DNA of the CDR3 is TGTGCCAGCAGCTCCCAGGTTGAGCAGTTCTTC. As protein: CASSSQVEQFF.

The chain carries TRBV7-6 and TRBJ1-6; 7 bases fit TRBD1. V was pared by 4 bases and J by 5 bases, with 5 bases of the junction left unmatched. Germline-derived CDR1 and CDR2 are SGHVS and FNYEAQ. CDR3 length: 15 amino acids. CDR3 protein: CASSWRQGDNSPLHF. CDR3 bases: TGTGCCAGCAGCTGGAGACAGGGCGATAATTCACCCCTCCACTTT.

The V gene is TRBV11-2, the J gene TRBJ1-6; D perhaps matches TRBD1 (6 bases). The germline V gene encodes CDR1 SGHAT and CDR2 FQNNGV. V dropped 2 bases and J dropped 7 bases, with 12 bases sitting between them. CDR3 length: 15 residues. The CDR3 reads CASSLQGTRNSPLHF. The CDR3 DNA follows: TGTGCCAGCAGCTTACAGGGGACAAGGAATTCACCCCTCCACTTT.

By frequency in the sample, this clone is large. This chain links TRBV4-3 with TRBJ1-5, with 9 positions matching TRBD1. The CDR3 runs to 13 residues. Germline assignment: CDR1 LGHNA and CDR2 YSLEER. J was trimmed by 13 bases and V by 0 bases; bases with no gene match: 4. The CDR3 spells CASSQERDRVQHF. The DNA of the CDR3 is TGCGCCAGCAGCCAAGAGAGGGACAGGGTTCAGCATTTT.

The CDR3 spells CASSQVTLTTNEKLFF. The CDR3 DNA reads TGTGCCAGCAGCCAAGTAACCCTTACAACTAATGAAAAACTGTTTTTT. The genes are TRBV4-2 and TRBJ1-4, with D uncertain. This CDR3 has 16 amino acids. Germline V gene sequence: CDR1 LGHNA, CDR2 YNFKEQ. V lost 1 base, J lost 0 bases, and 9 bases lay in between.

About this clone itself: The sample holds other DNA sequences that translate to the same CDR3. The CDR3 loop reads CASSLGQGGQPQHF. CDR3 sequence (DNA): TGTGCCAGCAGCCTGGGGCAGGGAGGACAGCCCCAGCATTTT. The chain carries TRBV7-9 and TRBJ1-5, with TRBD1 as a possible D gene (5 bases). The germline CDR1 and CDR2 sequences are SEHNR and FQNEAQ (reference sequence). V was cut by 5 bases and J by 7 bases, with 15 bases left in between. The CDR3 is made up of 14 amino acids.

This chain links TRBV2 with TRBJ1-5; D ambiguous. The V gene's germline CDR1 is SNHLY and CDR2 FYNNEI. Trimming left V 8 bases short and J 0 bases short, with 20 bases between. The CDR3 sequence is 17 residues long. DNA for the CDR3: TGTGCCAGCTCAAAGGACTCAGGAGCCTATAGCAATCAGCCCCAGCATTTT. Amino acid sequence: CASSKDSGAYSNQPQHF.

The CDR3 bases are TGCGCCAGCAGCCACTTAGGACTGAGGGACCCCTCCGGGGCCAACGTCCTGACTTTC. Its translation: CASSHLGLRDPSGANVLTF. The V gene is TRBV4-1, the J gene TRBJ2-6, with D perhaps given as TRBD1 or TRBD2 (5 bases each). Trimming took 3 bases from V and 4 from J, leaving 22 bases between them. CDR3 length: 19 amino acids. The germline V gene encodes CDR1 MGHRA and CDR2 YSYEKL.